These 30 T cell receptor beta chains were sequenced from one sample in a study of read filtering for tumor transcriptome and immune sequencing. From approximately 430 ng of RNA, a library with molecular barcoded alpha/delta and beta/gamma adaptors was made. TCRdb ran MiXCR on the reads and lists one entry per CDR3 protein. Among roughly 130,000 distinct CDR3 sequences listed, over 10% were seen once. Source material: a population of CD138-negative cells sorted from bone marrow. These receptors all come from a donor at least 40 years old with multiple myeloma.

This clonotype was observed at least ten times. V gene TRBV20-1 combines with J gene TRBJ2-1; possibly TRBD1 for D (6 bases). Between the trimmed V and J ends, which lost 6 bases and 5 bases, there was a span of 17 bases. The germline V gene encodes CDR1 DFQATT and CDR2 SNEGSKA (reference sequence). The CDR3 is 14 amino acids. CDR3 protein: CSAYRALGNNEQFF. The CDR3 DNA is TGCAGTGCCTACAGGGCCCTGGGGAACAATGAGCAGTTCTTC.

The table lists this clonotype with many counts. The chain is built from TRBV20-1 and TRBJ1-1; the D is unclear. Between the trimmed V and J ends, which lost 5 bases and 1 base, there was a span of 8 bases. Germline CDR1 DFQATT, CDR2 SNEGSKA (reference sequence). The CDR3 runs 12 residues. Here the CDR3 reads CSARDGNTEAFF. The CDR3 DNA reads TGCAGTGCTCGCGACGGGAACACTGAAGCTTTCTTT.

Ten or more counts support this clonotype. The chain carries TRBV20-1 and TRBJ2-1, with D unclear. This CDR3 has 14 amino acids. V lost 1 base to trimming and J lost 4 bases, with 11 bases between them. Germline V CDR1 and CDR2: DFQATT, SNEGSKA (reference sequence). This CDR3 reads CSARALRNYNEQFF. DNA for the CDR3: TGCAGTGCTAGAGCTTTGCGGAATTACAATGAGCAGTTCTTC.

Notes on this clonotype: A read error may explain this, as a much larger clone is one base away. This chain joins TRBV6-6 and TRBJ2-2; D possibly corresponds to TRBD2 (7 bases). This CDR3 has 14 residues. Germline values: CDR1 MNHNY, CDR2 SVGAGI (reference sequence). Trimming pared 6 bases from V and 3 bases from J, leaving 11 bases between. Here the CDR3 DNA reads TGTGCCAGCAGAACAGGGAGGGACACCGGGGAGCTGTTTTTT. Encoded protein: CASRTGRDTGELFF.

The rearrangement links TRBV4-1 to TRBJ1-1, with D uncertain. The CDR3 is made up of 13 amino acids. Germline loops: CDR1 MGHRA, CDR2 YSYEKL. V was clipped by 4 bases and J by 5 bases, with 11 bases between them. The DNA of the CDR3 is TGCGCCAGCAGCCTCGCAGCCGTGACTGAAGCTTTCTTT. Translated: CASSLAAVTEAFF.

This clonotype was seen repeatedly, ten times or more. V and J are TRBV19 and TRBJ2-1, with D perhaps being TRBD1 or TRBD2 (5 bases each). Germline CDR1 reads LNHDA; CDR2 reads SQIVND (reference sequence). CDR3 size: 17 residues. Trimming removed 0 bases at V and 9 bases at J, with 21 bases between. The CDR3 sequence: CASSIDRDGRALGEQFF. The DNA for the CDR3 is TGTGCCAGTAGTATAGATCGGGACGGAAGGGCCCTGGGTGAGCAGTTCTTC. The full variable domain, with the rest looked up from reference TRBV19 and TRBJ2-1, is DGGITQSPKYLFRKEGQNVTLSCEQNLNHDAMYWYRQDPGQGLRLIYYSQIVNDFQKGDIAEGYSVSREKKESFPLTVTSAQKNPTAFYLCASSIDRDGRALGEQFFGPGTRLTVL.

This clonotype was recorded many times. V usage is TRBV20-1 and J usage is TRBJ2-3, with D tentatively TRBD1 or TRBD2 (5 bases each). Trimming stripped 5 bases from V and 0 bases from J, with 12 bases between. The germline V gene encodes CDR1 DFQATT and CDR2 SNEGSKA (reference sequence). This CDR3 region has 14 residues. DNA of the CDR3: TGCAGTGCTGTCGGGACGTCTAGCACAGATACGCAGTATTTT. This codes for CSAVGTSSTDTQYF.

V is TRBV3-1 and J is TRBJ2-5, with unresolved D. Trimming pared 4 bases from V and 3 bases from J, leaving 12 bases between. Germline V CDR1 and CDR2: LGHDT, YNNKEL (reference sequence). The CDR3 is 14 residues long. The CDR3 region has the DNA TGTGCCAGCAGCCCCGCGCCTATGGAAGAGACCCAGTACTTC. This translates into CASSPAPMEETQYF.

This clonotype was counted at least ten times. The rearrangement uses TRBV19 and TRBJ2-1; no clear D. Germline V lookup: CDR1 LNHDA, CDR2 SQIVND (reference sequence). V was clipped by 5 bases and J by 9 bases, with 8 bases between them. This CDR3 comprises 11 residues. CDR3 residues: CASSGSSEQFF. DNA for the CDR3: TGTGCCAGTAGTGGGTCGAGTGAGCAGTTCTTC.

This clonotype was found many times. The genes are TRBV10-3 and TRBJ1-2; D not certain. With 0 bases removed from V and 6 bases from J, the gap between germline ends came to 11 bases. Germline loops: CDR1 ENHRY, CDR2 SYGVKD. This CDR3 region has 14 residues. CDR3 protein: CAISESPSGDGYTF. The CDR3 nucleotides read TGTGCCATCAGTGAGTCTCCCTCTGGGGATGGCTACACCTTC.

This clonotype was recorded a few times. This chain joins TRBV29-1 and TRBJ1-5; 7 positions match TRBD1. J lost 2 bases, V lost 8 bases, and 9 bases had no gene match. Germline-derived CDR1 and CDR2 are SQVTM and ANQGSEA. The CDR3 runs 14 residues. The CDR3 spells CSISSGTGNQPQHF. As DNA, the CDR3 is TGCAGCATTTCCTCCGGGACAGGCAATCAGCCCCAGCATTTT.

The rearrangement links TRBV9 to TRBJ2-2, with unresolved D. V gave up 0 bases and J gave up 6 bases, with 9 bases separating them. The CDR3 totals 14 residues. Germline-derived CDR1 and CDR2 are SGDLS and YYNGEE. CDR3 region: CASSVDLLPGELFF. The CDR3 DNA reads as TGTGCCAGCAGCGTAGATCTGCTTCCCGGGGAGCTGTTTTTT.

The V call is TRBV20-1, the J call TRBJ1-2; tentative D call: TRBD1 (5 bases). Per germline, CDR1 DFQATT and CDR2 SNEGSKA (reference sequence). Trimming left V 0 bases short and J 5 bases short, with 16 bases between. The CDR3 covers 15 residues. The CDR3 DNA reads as TGCAGTGCTAGAGAAGTACCGGGGGGTACTTATGGCTACACCTTC. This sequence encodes CSAREVPGGTYGYTF.

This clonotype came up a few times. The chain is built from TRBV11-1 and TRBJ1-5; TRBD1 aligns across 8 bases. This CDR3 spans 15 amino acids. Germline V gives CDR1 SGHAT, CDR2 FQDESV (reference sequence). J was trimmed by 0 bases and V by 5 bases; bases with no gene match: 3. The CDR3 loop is CASSPGQDSNQPQHF. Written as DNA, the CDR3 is TGTGCCAGCAGCCCGGGACAGGATAGCAATCAGCCCCAGCATTTT.

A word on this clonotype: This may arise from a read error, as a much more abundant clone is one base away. CDR3 bases: TGCGTCAGCAGTCAATGGGACGCGGGCACTGAAGCTTTCTTT. Translated: CVSSQWDAGTEAFF. The chain uses TRBV23-1 and TRBJ1-1; possibly TRBD1 for D (5 bases). TRBV23-1 is given ORF status, its function remaining uncertain. There are 14 residues in the CDR3.

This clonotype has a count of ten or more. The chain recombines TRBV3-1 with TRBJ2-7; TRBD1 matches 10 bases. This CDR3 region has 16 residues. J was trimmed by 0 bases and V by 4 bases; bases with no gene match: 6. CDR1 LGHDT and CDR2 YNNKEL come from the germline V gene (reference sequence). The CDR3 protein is CASSPRGQGRSYEQYF. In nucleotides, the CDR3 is TGTGCCAGCAGCCCCCGGGGACAGGGGCGCTCCTACGAGCAGTACTTC.

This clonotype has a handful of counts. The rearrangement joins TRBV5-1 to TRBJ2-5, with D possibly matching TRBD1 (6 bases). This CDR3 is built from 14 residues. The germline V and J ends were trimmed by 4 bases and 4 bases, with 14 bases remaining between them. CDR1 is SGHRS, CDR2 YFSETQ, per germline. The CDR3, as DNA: TGCGCCAGCAGCACCTTACAGGGACGAGAGACCCAGTACTTC. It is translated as CASSTLQGRETQYF.

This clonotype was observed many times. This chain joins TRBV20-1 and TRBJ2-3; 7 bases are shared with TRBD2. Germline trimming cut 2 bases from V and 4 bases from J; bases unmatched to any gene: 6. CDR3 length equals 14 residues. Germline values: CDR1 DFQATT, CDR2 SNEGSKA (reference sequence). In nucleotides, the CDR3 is TGCAGTGCTAGAATTGGTGCGGGGGCAGATACGCAGTATTTT. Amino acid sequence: CSARIGAGADTQYF.

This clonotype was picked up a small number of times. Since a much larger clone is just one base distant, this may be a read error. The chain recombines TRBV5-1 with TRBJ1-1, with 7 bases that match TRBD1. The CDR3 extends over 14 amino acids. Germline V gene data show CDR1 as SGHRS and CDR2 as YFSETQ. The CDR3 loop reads CASSFRQGITEALF. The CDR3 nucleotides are TGCGCCAGCAGCTTCAGACAGGGAATCACTGAAGCTCTCTTT. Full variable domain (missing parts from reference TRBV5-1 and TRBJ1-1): KAGVTQTPRYLIKTRGQQVTLSCSPISGHRSVSWYQQTPGQGLQFLFEYFSETQRNKGNFPGRFSGRQFSNSRSEMNVSTLELGDSALYLCASSFRQGITEALFGQGTRLTVV.

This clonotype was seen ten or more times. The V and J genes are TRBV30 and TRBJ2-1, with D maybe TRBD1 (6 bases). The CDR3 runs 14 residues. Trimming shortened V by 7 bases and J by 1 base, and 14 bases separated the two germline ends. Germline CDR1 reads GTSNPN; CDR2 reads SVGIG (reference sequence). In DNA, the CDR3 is TGTGCCTTCCTCCGGCAGGGGTCCTACAATGAGCAGTTCTTC. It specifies CAFLRQGSYNEQFF.

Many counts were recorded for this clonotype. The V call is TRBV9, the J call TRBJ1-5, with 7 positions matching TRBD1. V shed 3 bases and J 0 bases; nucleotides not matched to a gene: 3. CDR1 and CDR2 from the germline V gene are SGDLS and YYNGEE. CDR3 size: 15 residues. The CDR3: CASSAGQYSNQPQHF. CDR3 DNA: TGTGCCAGCAGCGCGGGACAGTATAGCAATCAGCCCCAGCATTTT.

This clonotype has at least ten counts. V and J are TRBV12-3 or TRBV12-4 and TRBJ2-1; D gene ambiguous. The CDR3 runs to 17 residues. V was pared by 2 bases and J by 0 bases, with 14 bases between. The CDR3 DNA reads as TGTGCCAGCAGTTTATTGGGCAGTGGAATCTCCTACAATGAGCAGTTCTTC. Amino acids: CASSLLGSGISYNEQFF.

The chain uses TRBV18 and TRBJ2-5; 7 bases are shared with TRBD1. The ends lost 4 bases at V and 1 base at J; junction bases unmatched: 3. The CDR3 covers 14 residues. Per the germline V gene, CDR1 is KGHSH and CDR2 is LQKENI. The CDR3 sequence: CASSQQGRQETQYF. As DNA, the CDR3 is TGTGCCAGCTCACAACAGGGGCGCCAAGAGACCCAGTACTTC. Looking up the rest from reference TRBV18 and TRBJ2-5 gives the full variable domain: NAGVMQNPRHLVRRRGQEARLRCSPMKGHSHVYWYRQLPEEGLKFMVYLQKENIIDESGMPKERFSAEFPKEGPSILRIQQVVRGDSAAYFCASSQQGRQETQYFGPGTRLLVL.

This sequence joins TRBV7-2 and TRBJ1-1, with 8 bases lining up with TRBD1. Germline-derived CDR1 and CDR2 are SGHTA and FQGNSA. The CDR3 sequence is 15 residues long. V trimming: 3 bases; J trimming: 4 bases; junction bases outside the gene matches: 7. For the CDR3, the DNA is TGTGCCAGCAGCTTCTTCCAGGGGGCGAGCACTGAAGCTTTCTTT. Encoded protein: CASSFFQGASTEAFF.

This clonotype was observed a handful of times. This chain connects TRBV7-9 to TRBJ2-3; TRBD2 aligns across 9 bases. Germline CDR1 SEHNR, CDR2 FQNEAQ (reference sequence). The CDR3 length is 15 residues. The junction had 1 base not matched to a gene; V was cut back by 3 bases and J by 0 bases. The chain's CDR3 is CASSFLAGSTDTQYF. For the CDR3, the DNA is TGTGCCAGCAGCTTCCTAGCGGGGAGCACAGATACGCAGTATTTT.

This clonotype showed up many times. This CDR3 reads CASSGGSSEKLFF. CDR3 sequence (DNA): TGTGCCAGCAGTGGGGGGAGCAGTGAAAAACTGTTTTTT. The chain couples TRBV12-3 or TRBV12-4 to TRBJ1-4; a possible D gene is TRBD1 (5 bases). With 5 bases removed from V and 7 bases from J, the gap between germline ends came to 11 bases. This CDR3 region has 13 residues.

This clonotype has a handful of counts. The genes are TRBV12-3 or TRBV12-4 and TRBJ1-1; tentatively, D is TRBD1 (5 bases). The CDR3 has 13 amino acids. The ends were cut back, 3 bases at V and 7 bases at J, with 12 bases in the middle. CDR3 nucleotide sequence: TGTGCCAGCAGTTTTGGGGGGTATGGTGAAGCTTTCTTT. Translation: CASSFGGYGEAFF.

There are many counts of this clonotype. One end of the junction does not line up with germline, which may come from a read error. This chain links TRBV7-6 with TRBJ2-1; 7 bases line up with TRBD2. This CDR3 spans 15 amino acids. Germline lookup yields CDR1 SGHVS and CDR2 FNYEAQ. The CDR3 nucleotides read TGTGCCAGCAGCTTAGGACTAGCAGGACTGAATGAGCAGCTCTTC. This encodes CASSLGLAGLNEQLF.

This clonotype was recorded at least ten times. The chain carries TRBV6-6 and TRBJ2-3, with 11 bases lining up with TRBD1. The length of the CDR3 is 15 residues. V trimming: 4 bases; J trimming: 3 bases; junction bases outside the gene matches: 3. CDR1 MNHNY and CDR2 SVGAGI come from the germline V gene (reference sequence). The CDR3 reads CASSSDRGQTDTQYF. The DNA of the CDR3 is TGTGCCAGCAGTTCGGACAGGGGGCAGACAGATACGCAGTATTTT.

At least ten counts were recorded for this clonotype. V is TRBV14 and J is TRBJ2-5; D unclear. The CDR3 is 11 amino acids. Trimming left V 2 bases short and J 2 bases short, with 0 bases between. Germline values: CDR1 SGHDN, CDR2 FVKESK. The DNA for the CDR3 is TGTGCCAGCAGCCAACAAGAGACCCAGTACTTC. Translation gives CASSQQETQYF.